These T cell receptor beta chains were read from a single sample in a study of shared clonotypes between healthy human individuals. The table came from immunoSEQ multiplex PCR; TCRdb's copy has only in-frame clones and leaves some out. This table holds roughly 1,800,000 clones, about 95% found once. The sample consisted of naive CD8+ T cells sorted from blood. The receptors derive from a man aged 18 to 35 in good health. Both conserved end residues are part of each CDR3. D genes are given only for firm matches. Clone size, where shown, is once, few, many, or a class for clones that have expanded.

TRBD2 16 - TRBJ2-5 TRBV13 CASSQAGGPSWETQYF TGTGCCAGCAGCCAAGCGGGAGGGCCGTCTTGGGAGACCCAGTACTTC
TRBD2 17 - TRBJ2-7 TRBV19 CASSIRIGGGRHYEQYF TGTGCCAGTAGTATCCGAATTGGCGGGGGACGTCACTACGAGCAGTACTTC
TRBD2 17 - TRBJ2-5 TRBV7-9 CASSPTSTGGLRETQYF TGTGCCAGCAGCCCTACGTCCACGGGAGGGCTTCGAGAGACCCAGTACTTC
TRBD2 17 - TRBJ2-3 TRBV28 CASDASGRTPGTDTQYF TGTGCCAGCGATGCTAGCGGGAGGACGCCGGGCACAGATACGCAGTATTTT
TRBD1 16 - TRBJ2-2 TRBV9 CASSVAQGPNTGELFF TGTGCCAGCAGCGTAGCACAGGGGCCGAACACCGGGGAGCTGTTTTTT
TRBD1 15 - TRBJ1-3 TRBV5-4 CASSLGQGSRNTIYF TGTGCCAGCAGCTTGGGACAGGGGAGTAGAAACACCATATATTTT
TRBD2 15 - TRBJ2-7 TRBV10-2 CASSDGLAGAYEQYF TGCGCCAGCAGTGACGGGCTAGCGGGAGCCTACGAGCAGTACTTC
- 15 - TRBJ2-7 TRBV15 CATSRELVVSYEQYF TGTGCCACCAGCAGAGAACTAGTAGTCTCCTACGAGCAGTACTTC
TRBD1 15 - TRBJ2-1 TRBV5-4 CASSHTSTGSNEQFF TGTGCCAGCAGTCACACCTCGACAGGGAGTAATGAGCAGTTCTTC
TRBD2 16 - TRBJ2-7 TRBV4-1 CASSQESAGSSYEQYF TGCGCCAGCAGCCAAGAGTCAGCGGGGAGCTCCTACGAGCAGTACTTC
- 14 - TRBJ2-1 TRBV27 CASSLASQLGEQFF TGTGCCAGCAGTTTAGCGTCCCAGTTGGGTGAGCAGTTCTTC
- 16 - TRBJ1-1 TRBV27 CASSFRLGGVYTEAFF TGTGCCAGCAGTTTCCGCCTTGGGGGTGTGTACACTGAAGCTTTCTTT
- 12 - TRBJ2-7 TRBV27 CASSFPSGEQYF TGTGCCAGCAGTTTCCCCTCTGGGGAGCAGTACTTC
- 13 - TRBJ1-2 TRBV7-2 CASSTGADYGYTF TGTGCCAGCAGCACGGGGGCCGACTATGGCTACACCTTC
TRBD1 16 - TRBJ2-2 TRBV29-1 CSVEDPWTGVTGELFF TGCAGCGTTGAAGATCCCTGGACAGGGGTGACCGGGGAGCTGTTTTTT
- 15 - TRBJ2-3 TRBV13 CASSLVRVGTDTQYF TGTGCCAGCAGCTTGGTCAGGGTTGGCACAGATACGCAGTATTTT
- 14 - TRBJ1-3 TRBV13 CASSFLSRENTIYF TGTGCCAGCAGCTTTTTATCCAGGGAGAACACCATATATTTT
- 14 - TRBJ2-5 TRBV13 CASSLDTSQETQYF TGTGCCAGCAGCTTAGATACTAGCCAAGAGACCCAGTACTTC
- 15 - TRBJ1-5 TRBV27 CASSLVLSTNQPQHF TGTGCCAGCAGTTTAGTCCTATCCACAAATCAGCCCCAGCATTTT
- 17 once TRBJ2-3 TRBV27 CASSRYGNGASTDTQYF TGTGCCAGCAGTCGGTATGGTAACGGGGCTAGCACAGATACGCAGTATTTT
TRBD2 16 - TRBJ2-7 TRBV6-1 CASSEEAAGGLGEQYF TGTGCCAGCAGTGAAGAGGCAGCGGGAGGGCTGGGGGAGCAGTACTTC
- 14 - TRBJ1-2 TRBV19 CASSGGRSNYGYTF TGTGCCAGTAGTGGCGGGAGATCTAACTATGGCTACACCTTC